This T cell receptor beta chain was sequenced for a study of blood T cell repertoires in COVID-19. In the study overall: COVID-19 samples from acute and convalescent phases originated in the United States, Italy and Spain.

The germline V gene encodes CDR1 SGHDT and CDR2 YYEEEE. V lost 5 bases and J 2 bases, leaving 14 bases between the germline ends. The CDR3 is 15 amino acids. Only in-frame clones appear in the TCRdb table, and some are missing; sequencing was by immunoSEQ multiplex PCR. The sample shows hundreds of thousands of clones, about 84% of them seen only once. Ages ranged from about 18 to 89 years, with residence in some 25 US areas. Clinical histories supplied by participants themselves formed the basis of cohort assignment. Either two negative PCRs, clearance, or symptom resolution qualified Cohort 3 donors as recovered. This clone appeared a few times.

This sequence joins TRBV5-6 and TRBJ1-3; D is perhaps TRBD1 (6 bases). The TCR sequence derives from a woman between 50 and 59 years old who had recovered from COVID-19. The material sequenced was PBMCs or T cells enriched from blood (not recorded which). The CDR3 reads CASSVSPGAGNTIYF. As DNA, the CDR3 is TGTGCCAGCAGTGTTAGTCCAGGGGCTGGAAACACCATATATTTT.